This T cell receptor (beta chain) derives from a study of breast tumors, draining lymph nodes, adjacent tissues. TCRdb used MiXCR to reprocess the multiplex PCR reads, holding one entry per CDR3 protein. This sample carries some 170,000 distinct CDR3 sequences, around 33% of them seen once, and the ten largest clones take about 3.8%. The CDR3 extends over 14 amino acids. Trimming took off 3 bases at V and 1 base at J, with 9 bases between the two ends. Looked up from germline, CDR1 is DFQATT and CDR2 is SNEGSKA (reference sequence). This clonotype was seen many times. Breast cancer patients provided tissue from their axillary draining lymph nodes.

The J gene is TRBJ2-2, the V gene TRBV20-1, with D hard to call. This clonotype originated in a female donor with breast cancer. Some clones in this sample may be carry-over from other donors' samples. The source material was axillary lymph node tissue. CDR3 protein: CSARILQNTGELFF. As DNA, the CDR3 is TGCAGTGCTAGGATCTTACAGAACACCGGGGAGCTGTTTTTT.